Here is one T cell receptor (beta chain) with its context. The antigen is unknown. The entry originates in a study of cytomegalovirus exposure and HLA in healthy donors. Across the study: Earlier, almost 120 million unique TCR beta sequences were recovered from some 200 million T cells by an analysis. Points from the study as a whole: Accounts indicate the classifier identified cytomegalovirus status with strong specificity and sensitivity. What a later analysis reportedly showed was that an Asian-associated ancestry cluster had fewer N-insertions than the approximately 700-donor mean. Beyond CMV serostatus, there was no information to go on about immune exposure.

The CDR3 spans 14 residues. Germline V gene sequence: CDR1 SNHLY, CDR2 FYNNEI. Germline trimming cut 5 bases from V and 2 bases from J; bases unmatched to any gene: 2. PCR involved 60 Vbeta and 13 Jbeta primers. Clones were read by immunoSEQ multiplex PCR, and TCRdb kept only the in-frame ones, dropping some. Altogether around 150,000 clones are present, 70% to 80% being singletons, with the ten largest covering 3.5%. Sequencing input: PBMCs. This receptor was taken from a human donor in good health. The rearrangement uses TRBV2 and TRBJ1-2, with 10 bases aligning to TRBD1. The CDR3 DNA reads as TGTGCCAGCAGTCTGGGACAGGGGAACTATGGCTACACCTTC. Translating it yields CASSLGQGNYGYTF.